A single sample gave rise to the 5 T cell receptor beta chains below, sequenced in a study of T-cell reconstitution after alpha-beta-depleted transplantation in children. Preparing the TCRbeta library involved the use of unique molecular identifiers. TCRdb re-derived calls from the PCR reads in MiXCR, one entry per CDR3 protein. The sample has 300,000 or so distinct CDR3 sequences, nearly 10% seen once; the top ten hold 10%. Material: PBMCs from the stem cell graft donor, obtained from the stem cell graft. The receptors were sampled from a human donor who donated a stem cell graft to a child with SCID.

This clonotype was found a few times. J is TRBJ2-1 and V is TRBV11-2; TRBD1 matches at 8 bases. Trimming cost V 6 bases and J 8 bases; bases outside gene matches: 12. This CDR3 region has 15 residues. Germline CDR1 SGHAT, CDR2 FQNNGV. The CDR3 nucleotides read TGTGCCAGCAGATCCGACAGGGGCGGATTGTATGAGCAGTTCTTC. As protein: CASRSDRGGLYEQFF.

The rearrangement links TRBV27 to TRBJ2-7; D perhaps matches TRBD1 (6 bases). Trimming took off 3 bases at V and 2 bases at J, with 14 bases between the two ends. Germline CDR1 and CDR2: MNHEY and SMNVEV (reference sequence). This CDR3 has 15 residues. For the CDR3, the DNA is TGTGCCAGCAGTTTGGGGACAATTGGGGCCTACGAGCAGTACTTC. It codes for CASSLGTIGAYEQYF.

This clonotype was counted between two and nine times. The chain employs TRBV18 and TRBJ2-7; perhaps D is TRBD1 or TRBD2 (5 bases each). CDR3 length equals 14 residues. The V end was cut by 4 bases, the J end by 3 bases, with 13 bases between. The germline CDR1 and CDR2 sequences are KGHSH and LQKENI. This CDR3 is CASSLATDYYEQYF. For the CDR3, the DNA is TGTGCCAGCTCACTCGCGACAGACTACTACGAGCAGTACTTC.

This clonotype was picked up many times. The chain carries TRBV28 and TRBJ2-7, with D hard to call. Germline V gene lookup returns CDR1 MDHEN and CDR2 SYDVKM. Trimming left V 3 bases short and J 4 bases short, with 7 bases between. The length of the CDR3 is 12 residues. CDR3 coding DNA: TGTGCCAGCAGTTTTTCAAGATACGAGCAGTACTTC. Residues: CASSFSRYEQYF.

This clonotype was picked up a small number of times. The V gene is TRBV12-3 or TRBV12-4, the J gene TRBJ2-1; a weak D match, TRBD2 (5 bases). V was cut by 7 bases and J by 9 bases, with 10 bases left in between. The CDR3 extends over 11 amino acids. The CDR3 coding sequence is TGTGCCAGCAAAACTAGTCTTGAGCAGTTCTTC. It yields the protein CASKTSLEQFF.